The entry that follows covers one T cell receptor (beta chain) sequence. In assigning cohorts, the study relied on participant-reported clinical history. V was clipped by 3 bases and J by 7 bases, with 13 bases between them. The CDR3 length is 13 residues. Germline CDR1 MRHNA, CDR2 SNTAGT. This entry comes from a study of blood T cell repertoires in COVID-19. Overall study context: Two negative PCRs, clearance, or symptom resolution had been documented for recovered Cohort 3 donors. There were acute and convalescent COVID-19 samples, and they came from the United States, Italy and Spain.

Repertoires were generated with immunoSEQ multiplex PCR, while TCRdb's copy carries only in-frame clones and drops some. The sample lists 350,000 to 400,000 clones, 80% to 90% seen once, with 1.5% to 2% in the top ten. The TCR sequence derives from a man aged 35 to 55 in a cohort exposed to, infected with or recovered from COVID-19 (not recorded which). The J gene is TRBJ2-7, the V gene TRBV6-4, with D possibly matching TRBD2 (6 bases). Sequenced input: PBMCs or T cells enriched from blood (not recorded which). CDR3 bases: TGTGCCAGCAGTGAAGGGACTGGCTGGGAGCAGTACTTC. Translation: CASSEGTGWEQYF.